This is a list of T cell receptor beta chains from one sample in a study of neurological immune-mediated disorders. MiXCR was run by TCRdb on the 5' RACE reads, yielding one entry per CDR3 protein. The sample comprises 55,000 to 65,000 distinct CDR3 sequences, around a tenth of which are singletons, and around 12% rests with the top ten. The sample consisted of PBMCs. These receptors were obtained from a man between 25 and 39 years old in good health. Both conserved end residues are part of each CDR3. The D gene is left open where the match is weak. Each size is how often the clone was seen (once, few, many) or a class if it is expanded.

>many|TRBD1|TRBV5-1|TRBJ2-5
CASSLGTGRETQYF
TGCGCCAGCAGCCTCGGGACAGGGAGAGAGACCCAGTACTTC
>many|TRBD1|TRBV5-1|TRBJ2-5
CASSYDREVGETQYF
TGCGCCAGCAGCTACGACAGGGAAGTGGGGGAGACCCAGTACTTC
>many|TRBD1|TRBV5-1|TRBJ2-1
CASSMTGTGIHNEQFF
TGCGCCAGCAGCATGACCGGGACAGGGATCCACAATGAGCAGTTCTTC
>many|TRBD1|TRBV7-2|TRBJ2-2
CASSLVPGQVNTGELFF
TGTGCCAGCAGCTTAGTTCCGGGACAGGTGAACACCGGGGAGCTGTTTTTT
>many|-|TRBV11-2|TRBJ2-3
CASSLESGSPTGRASTDTQYF
TGTGCCAGCAGCTTAGAATCAGGGTCCCCCACAGGCCGTGCTAGCACAGATACGCAGTATTTT
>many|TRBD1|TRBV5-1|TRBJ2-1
CASSSTGAKYNEQFF
TGCGCCAGCAGCTCGACAGGGGCCAAGTACAATGAGCAGTTCTTC
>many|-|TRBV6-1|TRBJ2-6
CASSEGGSGANVLTF
TGTGCCAGCAGTGAAGGGGGCTCTGGGGCCAACGTCCTGACTTTC
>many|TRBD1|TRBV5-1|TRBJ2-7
CASSPGTASSYEQYF
TGCGCCAGCAGCCCGGGGACAGCCTCCTCCTACGAGCAGTACTTC
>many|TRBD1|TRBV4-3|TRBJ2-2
CASSQDLQGLTGELFF
TGCGCCAGCAGCCAAGATCTACAGGGGTTGACCGGGGAGCTGTTTTTT
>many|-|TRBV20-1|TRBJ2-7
CSAREGLTGYEQYF
TGCAGTGCTAGAGAGGGCCTTACCGGGTACGAGCAGTACTTC
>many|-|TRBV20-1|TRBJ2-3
CSARTLSQIRRIDTQYF
TGCAGTGCTAGGACCCTCTCCCAGATAAGGAGAATAGATACGCAGTATTTT
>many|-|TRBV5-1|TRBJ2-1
CASALGGPRGNEQFF
TGCGCCAGCGCTCTCGGGGGGCCACGTGGTAATGAGCAGTTCTTC
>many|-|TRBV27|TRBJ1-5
CASSFRGGAGQPQHF
TGTGCCAGCAGTTTTAGGGGGGGCGCCGGGCAGCCCCAGCATTTT
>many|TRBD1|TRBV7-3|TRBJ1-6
CASSLRGTENSPLHF
TGTGCCAGCAGCTTAAGAGGGACAGAGAATTCACCCCTCCACTTT
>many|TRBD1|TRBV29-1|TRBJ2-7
CSARTGTRDEQYF
TGCAGCGCCAGGACAGGGACACGCGACGAGCAGTACTTC